This TCR beta chain was sequenced for a study of blood T cell repertoires in COVID-19. Study-level information: Samples representing acute and convalescent COVID-19 were sourced from the United States, Italy and Spain. T cells, B-cell-depleted T cells, or PBMCs supplied cDNA or gDNA.

The CDR3 has 13 residues. The ends lost 6 bases at V and 7 bases at J; junction bases unmatched: 7. Germline values: CDR1 LNHDA, CDR2 SQIVND (reference sequence). Sequenced by immunoSEQ multiplex PCR; TCRdb stores in-frame clones only, minus some. The table records 250,000 to 300,000 clones, 84% of them present only once. The sequence was obtained from a man in his 60s with acute or convalescent COVID-19. Source material: peripheral blood. This chain joins TRBV19 and TRBJ1-2; 8 bases agree with TRBD1. The CDR3 loop reads CASSLGTGSGYTF. The CDR3 nucleotides read TGTGCCAGTAGCCTAGGGACAGGTAGTGGCTACACCTTC.